These 18 T cell receptor beta chains originate from one sample sequenced in a study of PD-1 blockade in classical Hodgkin lymphoma. Profiled with immunoSEQ multiplex PCR; TCRdb holds only in-frame clones, not every one. The table includes nearly 55,000 clones, more than 65% detected once. All the patients suffered relapse after autologous stem cell transplantation, and brentuximab vedotin exposure differed. Material: peripheral blood mononuclear cells (PBMCs), obtained at baseline. These receptor sequences come from a human donor with classical Hodgkin lymphoma.

This chain joins TRBV11-1 and TRBJ1-3; D is uncertain. The V end was cut by 4 bases, the J end by 1 base, with 8 bases between. Germline V gives CDR1 SGHAT, CDR2 FQDESV (reference sequence). The CDR3 sequence is 14 residues long. The CDR3 loop reads CASSYDGSGNTIYF. The CDR3 coding sequence is TGTGCCAGCAGCTACGACGGTTCTGGAAACACCATATATTTT.

This clone has just a few counts. The chain recombines TRBV30 with TRBJ2-2; D gene unclear. The CDR3 is made up of 12 amino acids. V was trimmed by 0 bases and J by 7 bases, leaving 6 bases between them. Germline V CDR1 and CDR2: GTSNPN, SVGIG (reference sequence). CDR3 bases: TGTGCCTGGAGTGTTGGGGTCGGGGAGCTGTTTTTT. Amino acid sequence: CAWSVGVGELFF.

The chain carries TRBV19 and TRBJ1-2, with unresolved D. CDR3 length equals 16 residues. V lost 5 bases, J lost 3 bases, and 19 bases lay in between. Germline CDR1 LNHDA, CDR2 SQIVND (reference sequence). The CDR3 sequence: CASSLEILQRYYGYTF. The DNA for the CDR3 is TGTGCCAGTAGTTTGGAGATACTCCAGCGGTACTATGGCTACACCTTC.

The V and J genes are TRBV2 and TRBJ1-5; TRBD1 agrees at 9 bases. Germline trimming cut 4 bases from V and 0 bases from J; bases unmatched to any gene: 1. This CDR3 contains 15 residues. Germline V gives CDR1 SNHLY, CDR2 FYNNEI. CDR3 in amino acids: CASSGDRDSNQPQHF. The CDR3 DNA follows: TGTGCCAGCAGTGGGGACAGGGATAGCAATCAGCCCCAGCATTTT.

This clone was seen a handful of times. The chain recombines TRBV2 with TRBJ1-5; TRBD1 matches 8 bases. The CDR3 extends over 15 amino acids. J lost 4 bases, V lost 6 bases, and 8 bases had no gene match. Germline CDR1 is SNHLY and CDR2 is FYNNEI. CDR3 nucleotides: TGTGCCAGCAGCGCCCGGGACAGGTGGAATCAGCCCCAGCATTTT. Protein: CASSARDRWNQPQHF.

The genes are TRBV7-9 and TRBJ2-1, with 8 nucleotides matching TRBD2. Unmatched junction bases numbered 12, after V lost 0 bases and J lost 8 bases. This CDR3 is 17 amino acids long. Germline CDR1 and CDR2: SEHNR and FQNEAQ (reference sequence). In DNA form, the CDR3 reads TGTGCCAGCAGCTTAGCGCGGTCGAGCGGGAGTAGTGATGAGCAGTTCTTC. Translating gives CASSLARSSGSSDEQFF.

The V call is TRBV9, the J call TRBJ2-5, with D possibly matching TRBD1 (6 bases). CDR3 size: 19 residues. Germline CDR1 is SGDLS and CDR2 is YYNGEE. V shed 4 bases and J shed 4 bases, with 29 bases lying between them. The CDR3 sequence: CASSLSRRNRVRGVETQYF. In DNA, the CDR3 is TGTGCCAGCAGCCTCAGTAGGAGAAACAGGGTAAGGGGAGTAGAGACCCAGTACTTC.

The chain recombines TRBV29-1 with TRBJ1-1; D is possibly TRBD1 (6 bases). The CDR3 is 14 residues long. Germline V gives CDR1 SQVTM, CDR2 ANQGSEA. Trimming removed 1 base at V and 3 bases at J, with 12 bases between. In DNA form, the CDR3 reads TGCAGCGTTGAAGCTTTGGACAGATACACTGAAGCTTTCTTT. As protein: CSVEALDRYTEAFF. Full variable domain (remainder filled in from reference TRBV29-1 and TRBJ1-1): SAVISQKPSRDICQRGTSLTIQCQVDSQVTMMFWYRQQPGQSLTLIATANQGSEATYESGFVIDKFPISRPNLTFSTLTVSNMSPEDSSIYLCSVEALDRYTEAFFGQGTRLTVV.

J is TRBJ1-1 and V is TRBV6-5, with D hard to call. Germline V gives CDR1 MNHEY, CDR2 SVGAGI. This CDR3 spans 13 amino acids. The V end was cut by 5 bases, the J end by 5 bases, with 12 bases between. Here the CDR3 DNA reads TGTGCCAGCAGTCCCGCGACCCGAACTGAAGCTTTCTTT. Translating gives CASSPATRTEAFF.

This clone has only a few counts. The chain recombines TRBV29-1 with TRBJ2-3; TRBD2 matches at 8 bases. The J segment lost 3 bases and the V segment lost 1 base, leaving 9 bases of the junction unmatched. The length of the CDR3 is 16 residues. The germline CDR1 and CDR2 sequences are SQVTM and ANQGSEA. The DNA for the CDR3 is TGCAGCGTTGAAGGTTGGGTCGCGGGAGGTACAGATACGCAGTATTTT. Encoded protein: CSVEGWVAGGTDTQYF.

The chain uses TRBV19 and TRBJ2-6, with a possible D match to TRBD1 (7 bases). The germline gives CDR1 LNHDA, CDR2 SQIVND (reference sequence). Trimming took off 4 bases at V and 0 bases at J, with 10 bases between the two ends. There are 16 residues in the CDR3. DNA of the CDR3: TGTGCCAGTAGTACAGGGGGGAGCTCTGGGGCCAACGTCCTGACTTTC. Amino acid sequence: CASSTGGSSGANVLTF. Variable domain in full (rest from reference TRBV19 and TRBJ2-6): DGGITQSPKYLFRKEGQNVTLSCEQNLNHDAMYWYRQDPGQGLRLIYYSQIVNDFQKGDIAEGYSVSREKKESFPLTVTSAQKNPTAFYLCASSTGGSSGANVLTFGAGSRLTVL.

The rearrangement joins TRBV4-1 to TRBJ2-3; 13 bases are shared with TRBD2. Germline V gene sequence: CDR1 MGHRA, CDR2 YSYEKL. The CDR3 extends over 17 amino acids. The ends lost 4 bases at V and 3 bases at J; junction bases unmatched: 7. CDR3: CASSPQTSGGGTDTQYF. The DNA for the CDR3 is TGCGCCAGCAGCCCCCAAACTAGCGGGGGGGGGACAGATACGCAGTATTTT.

This clone was detected only once. V is TRBV9 and J is TRBJ2-1, with D perhaps TRBD2 (6 bases). CDR3 length: 19 residues. CDR1 and CDR2 (germline): SGDLS, YYNGEE. V lost 3 bases and J 1 base, leaving 23 bases between the germline ends. The CDR3: CASSAEGSGRAFSYNEQFF. The CDR3 coding sequence is TGTGCCAGCAGCGCCGAGGGTAGCGGCAGAGCCTTTTCCTACAATGAGCAGTTCTTC.

The chain recombines TRBV9 with TRBJ2-3; no firm D call. The CDR3 runs to 13 residues. The germline V and J ends were trimmed by 0 bases and 2 bases, with 4 bases remaining between them. The germline V gene encodes CDR1 SGDLS and CDR2 YYNGEE. The CDR3 nucleotides are TGTGCCAGCAGCGTAGATCCCACAGATACGCAGTATTTT. It is translated as CASSVDPTDTQYF.

V usage is TRBV14 and J usage is TRBJ2-5; D is ambiguous. The CDR3 loop spans 15 amino acids. The germline V and J ends were trimmed by 1 base and 2 bases, with 11 bases remaining between them. Per germline, CDR1 SGHDN and CDR2 FVKESK. Here the CDR3 DNA reads TGTGCCAGCAGCCAAGTCTCCTGGTTTCAAGAGACCCAGTACTTC. It encodes CASSQVSWFQETQYF.

This clone was counted once. The chain employs TRBV7-3 and TRBJ2-2; 7 bases are a match to TRBD2. V shed 5 bases and J 0 bases; nucleotides not matched to a gene: 3. This CDR3 has 15 amino acids. In germline, CDR1 is SGHTA, CDR2 FQGTGA. The CDR3 region has the DNA TGTGCCAGCAGCCCCGGGGGGTCGAACACCGGGGAGCTGTTTTTT. Protein sequence: CASSPGGSNTGELFF.

The rearrangement links TRBV9 to TRBJ1-5; no reliable D call. From germline, CDR1 is SGDLS and CDR2 YYNGEE. Trimming stripped 1 base from V and 6 bases from J, with 11 bases between. The CDR3 totals 14 residues. The CDR3 sequence: CASSVMGKGQPQHF. In nucleotides, the CDR3 is TGTGCCAGCAGCGTAATGGGAAAGGGTCAGCCCCAGCATTTT.

The chain couples TRBV5-1 to TRBJ2-5; 9 bases line up with TRBD2. The CDR3 consists of 14 residues. CDR1 is SGHRS and CDR2 is YFSETQ in the germline V gene. V lost 5 bases, J lost 4 bases, and 6 bases stayed unmatched. Here the CDR3 reads CASSPSGITETQYF. CDR3 bases: TGCGCCAGCAGTCCTAGCGGGATTACAGAGACCCAGTACTTC.